This T cell receptor (beta chain) is drawn from a study of PD-1 blockade in classical Hodgkin lymphoma. Relapse was seen in all patients after autologous stem cell transplantation, and brentuximab vedotin exposure was variable. Negative magnetic selection isolated CD4+ T cells from thawed PBMCs. Here immunoSEQ multiplex PCR was the method, and the copy in TCRdb shows in-frame clones only, minus some. The sample holds 30,000 to 35,000 clones, 80% to 95% seen once. CDR1 and CDR2 (germline): MGHDK, SYGVNS. V dropped 1 base and J dropped 4 bases, with 8 bases sitting between them. This CDR3 has 14 residues.

Source: CD4+ T cells from blood, taken at baseline. The receptor comes from a human donor with classical Hodgkin lymphoma. The rearrangement uses TRBV25-1 and TRBJ1-3; no firm D call. The CDR3 is CASSELMVGNTIYF. The CDR3, as DNA: TGTGCCAGCAGTGAATTGATGGTGGGAAACACCATATATTTT.